The 31 T cell receptor beta chains listed next were all sequenced from one sample in a study of T-cell memory formation after mild COVID-19. TCRdb called the 5' RACE reads again in MiXCR, with one record for every CDR3 protein. The sample includes about 350,000 distinct CDR3 sequences, approximately 13% of them seen just once. The sample was PBMCs or a T cell subset sorted from them (not recorded which). The receptors here all came from a man in his late teens or twenties who had mild COVID-19 (a few samples of this study predate the infection). Cell type and time point are not known.

The chain uses TRBV7-9 and TRBJ2-1; TRBD1 agrees at 12 bases. The CDR3 consists of 15 residues. Trimming removed 6 bases from V and 6 bases from J; junction bases left unmatched: 6. Germline CDR1 and CDR2: SEHNR and FQNEAQ (reference sequence). The CDR3 loop reads CASSPGQGATNEQFF. The CDR3 nucleotides are TGTGCCAGCAGTCCGGGACAGGGGGCTACCAATGAGCAGTTCTTC.

The chain employs TRBV7-2 and TRBJ2-4; 9 bases align to TRBD1. Germline V lookup: CDR1 SGHTA, CDR2 FQGNSA. CDR3 length: 14 amino acids. J gave up 6 bases and V 5 bases, and 5 bases lay outside the gene matches. This chain's CDR3 is CASSQQQGANIQYF. The CDR3 DNA reads as TGTGCCAGCAGCCAACAACAGGGGGCAAACATTCAGTACTTC.

In its sample, this clonotype was seen a few times. The chain combines TRBV29-1 with TRBJ1-1, with D hard to call. Germline CDR1 is SQVTM and CDR2 is ANQGSEA. CDR3 length equals 12 residues. V was pared by 1 base and J by 6 bases, with 9 bases between. CDR3 loop: CSVEVMKPEAFF. DNA for the CDR3: TGCAGCGTTGAAGTAATGAAACCTGAAGCTTTCTTT.

There are a few counts of this clonotype. CDR3 in DNA: TGTGCCAGCAGAAACAGGGGGGAGGGCACTGAAGCTTTCTTT. Protein: CASRNRGEGTEAFF. The chain uses TRBV6-6 and TRBJ1-1; 8 nucleotides agree with TRBD1. This CDR3 is built from 14 residues. Germline CDR1 reads MNHNY; CDR2 reads SVGAGI (reference sequence). The J segment lost 4 bases and the V segment lost 6 bases, leaving 7 bases of the junction unmatched.

The J gene is TRBJ2-7, the V gene TRBV6-5; 8 bases agree with TRBD1. The CDR3 consists of 16 residues. Trimming at V came to 5 bases and at J to 7 bases, leaving 16 bases not matched to a gene. Germline-derived CDR1 and CDR2 are MNHEY and SVGAGI. CDR3 loop: CASSRRRGDRSKEQYF. As DNA, the CDR3 is TGTGCCAGCAGTCGACGTAGGGGGGACAGGAGTAAAGAGCAGTACTTC.

This clonotype has only a few counts. This chain joins TRBV24-1 and TRBJ1-5; 7 bases align to TRBD1. The CDR3 consists of 16 residues. V dropped 5 bases and J dropped 2; count of bases not matched to a gene: 8. Germline assignment: CDR1 KGHDR and CDR2 SFDVKD. CDR3 DNA: TGTGCCACCAGTGGTTATAAGGGGACAGGCAATCAGCCCCAGCATTTT. Protein product: CATSGYKGTGNQPQHF.

The gene calls are TRBV20-1 and TRBJ1-2; TRBD1 might be the D (6 bases). The CDR3 has 15 residues. The germline V gene encodes CDR1 DFQATT and CDR2 SNEGSKA (reference sequence). V was pared by 0 bases and J by 4 bases, with 15 bases between. The DNA for the CDR3 is TGCAGTGCTAGAGATCTAGGGGGGCATGCCTATGGCTACACCTTC. Protein product: CSARDLGGHAYGYTF.

This sequence joins TRBV15 and TRBJ2-5; 10 bases fit TRBD1. From germline, CDR1 is LNHNV and CDR2 YYDKDF (reference sequence). The length of the CDR3 is 15 residues. With V trimmed by 2 bases and J by 6 bases, 6 bases remained unmatched. CDR3 coding DNA: TGTGCCACCAGCAGATCCGACAGGGGGCTGCAGACCCAGTACTTC. Translated, it gives CATSRSDRGLQTQYF.

V is TRBV7-9 and J is TRBJ2-3; 7 positions match TRBD1. Losses at the gene ends were 5 bases for V and 3 bases for J; bases not matched to a gene: 5. The germline gives CDR1 SEHNR, CDR2 FQNEAQ (reference sequence). The CDR3 is 14 amino acids. The CDR3 nucleotides read TGTGCCAGCAGCAGGGGGCTTGTAACAGATACGCAGTATTTT. Encoded protein: CASSRGLVTDTQYF.

The V and J genes are TRBV12-3 or TRBV12-4 and TRBJ2-1; 11 nucleotides agree with TRBD2. The length of the CDR3 is 14 residues. V was clipped by 5 bases and J by 8 bases; unmatched bases: 5. The CDR3 sequence: CASSLSGGVHEQFF. The CDR3 DNA is TGTGCCAGCAGTCTTAGCGGGGGGGTCCATGAGCAGTTCTTC.

This chain connects TRBV9 to TRBJ1-4; D is unresolved. Germline V gives CDR1 SGDLS, CDR2 YYNGEE. V lost 3 bases and J 8 bases, leaving 8 bases between the germline ends. The CDR3 is made up of 12 amino acids. The CDR3 DNA sequence: TGTGCCAGCAGCGACGCCAGGGAAAAACTGTTTTTT. Amino acid sequence: CASSDAREKLFF.

This clonotype was recorded a few times. This sequence joins TRBV7-2 and TRBJ1-3; D is unresolved. This CDR3 region has 15 residues. The germline V and J ends were trimmed by 4 bases and 0 bases, with 10 bases remaining between them. Looked up from germline, CDR1 is SGHTA and CDR2 is FQGNSA. The CDR3 DNA is TGTGCCAGCAGCTCGCGCGGGCACTCTGGAAACACCATATATTTT. It encodes CASSSRGHSGNTIYF.

This clonotype was counted only a few times. The chain employs TRBV27 and TRBJ2-3, with D unresolved. CDR1 is MNHEY and CDR2 is SMNVEV in the germline V gene (reference sequence). Trimming shortened V by 5 bases and J by 8 bases, and 8 bases separated the two germline ends. CDR3 length: 11 residues. The CDR3 DNA reads TGTGCCAGCAGTAACTTGGGTACGCAGTATTTT. This codes for CASSNLGTQYF.

The V call is TRBV27, the J call TRBJ2-3; the match to TRBD2 covers 10 bases. Trimming took 3 bases from V and 6 from J; bases not matched to a gene: 9. The germline gives CDR1 MNHEY, CDR2 SMNVEV (reference sequence). The CDR3 is 16 residues long. CDR3 amino acids: CASSLASGGEGDTQYF. The CDR3 coding sequence is TGTGCCAGCAGTTTGGCAAGCGGGGGGGAGGGGGATACGCAGTATTTT.

This clonotype was seen a few times. The rearrangement uses TRBV7-2 and TRBJ2-7; D is possibly TRBD1 (6 bases). The CDR3 has 16 amino acids. Germline CDR1 SGHTA, CDR2 FQGNSA. With 1 base removed from V and 6 bases from J, the gap between germline ends came to 19 bases. CDR3 sequence (DNA): TGTGCCAGCAGCTTAGTTGGGGGCCACAACCCGGCCGAGCAGTACGTC. It specifies CASSLVGGHNPAEQYV.

The V call is TRBV12-3 or TRBV12-4, the J call TRBJ2-3; 7 bases agree with TRBD1. Trimming cost V 6 bases and J 6 bases; bases outside gene matches: 12. The CDR3 is 15 amino acids. CDR3 DNA: TGTGCCAGCAGGACAGGGAGAGGGCCCGTCGATACGCAGTATTTT. This sequence encodes CASRTGRGPVDTQYF.

The table lists this clonotype with many counts. The V and J genes are TRBV23-1 and TRBJ2-7, with 8 bases that match TRBD1. TRBV23-1 is classed as an ORF, of uncertain function. The CDR3 is 14 amino acids. V lost 8 bases and J lost 1; bases outside the gene matches: 7. As DNA, the CDR3 is TGCGCCAGCGCCGCGGGACAGGTGTCCTACGAGCAGTACTTC. This translates into CASAAGQVSYEQYF.

The J gene is TRBJ1-5, the V gene TRBV7-9, with 9 bases matching TRBD1. The CDR3 extends over 15 amino acids. The germline gives CDR1 SEHNR, CDR2 FQNEAQ (reference sequence). The V and J ends lost 2 bases and 5 bases, in that order; junction bases with no gene match: 4. The CDR3 DNA reads as TGTGCCAGCAGCTTATCACAGGGGGCTCATCAGCCCCAGCATTTT. Its protein is CASSLSQGAHQPQHF.

This clonotype has a handful of counts. This sequence joins TRBV7-2 and TRBJ1-5; no reliable D call. CDR3 length equals 15 residues. V was pared by 3 bases and J by 1 base, with 10 bases between. CDR1 is SGHTA, CDR2 FQGNSA, per germline. CDR3 nucleotide sequence: TGTGCCAGCAGCTTCTCTGACGGGAGCAATCAGCCCCAGCATTTT. This sequence encodes CASSFSDGSNQPQHF.

The CDR3 DNA reads TGTGCCAGCAGCATAGAACAGGGGCGCTATGGCTACACCTTC. Translating it yields CASSIEQGRYGYTF. The chain carries TRBV7-9 and TRBJ1-2; 7 nucleotides line up with TRBD1. V was pared by 5 bases and J by 4 bases, with 7 bases of the junction left unmatched. There are 14 residues in the CDR3. Germline values: CDR1 SEHNR, CDR2 FQNEAQ (reference sequence).

In its sample, this clonotype was seen many times. The V and J genes are TRBV5-1 and TRBJ1-6, with unresolved D. In germline, CDR1 is SGHRS, CDR2 YFSETQ. This CDR3 has 12 amino acids. Trimming took off 0 bases at V and 9 bases at J, with 4 bases between the two ends. CDR3 nucleotide sequence: TGCGCCAGCAGCTTGGACACTTCACCCCTCCACTTT. Translated: CASSLDTSPLHF.

The table lists this clonotype with a few counts. This chain connects TRBV27 to TRBJ1-6; D remains ambiguous. Germline-derived CDR1 and CDR2 are MNHEY and SMNVEV (reference sequence). This CDR3 has 14 amino acids. Between the trimmed V and J ends, which lost 5 bases and 10 bases, there was a span of 15 bases. The CDR3 protein is CASSTGSIDSPLHF. In DNA, the CDR3 is TGTGCCAGCAGTACCGGTAGTATCGACTCACCCCTCCACTTT.

The chain has TRBV5-1 and TRBJ1-6, with 10 bases lining up with TRBD1. Trimming at V came to 2 bases and at J to 7 bases, leaving 3 bases not matched to a gene. Germline V CDR1 and CDR2: SGHRS, YFSETQ. The CDR3 is 15 residues long. Here the CDR3 reads CASSFDRGRNSPLHF. DNA of the CDR3: TGCGCCAGCAGCTTCGACAGGGGGCGGAATTCACCCCTCCACTTT.

V usage is TRBV9 and J usage is TRBJ2-2; 10 bases map to TRBD2. Germline lookup yields CDR1 SGDLS and CDR2 YYNGEE. This CDR3 has 15 residues. J was trimmed by 3 bases and V by 4 bases; bases with no gene match: 3. This CDR3 reads CASSKRGGDTGELFF. The CDR3 coding sequence is TGTGCCAGCAGCAAGCGGGGGGGCGACACCGGGGAGCTGTTTTTT.

This chain links TRBV3-1 with TRBJ2-5; D not resolved. The CDR3 length is 15 residues. Trimming took 6 bases from V and 1 from J, leaving 15 bases between them. Germline V lookup: CDR1 LGHDT, CDR2 YNNKEL (reference sequence). The CDR3 DNA sequence: TGTGCCAGCAGACGGACGGGTAGCTTCCAAGAGACCCAGTACTTC. This sequence encodes CASRRTGSFQETQYF.

The V call is TRBV12-3 or TRBV12-4, the J call TRBJ2-1; D gene unclear. V was shortened by 3 bases and J by 12 bases, with 12 bases between the two germline ends. This CDR3 has 12 residues. CDR3 region: CASSFGGELQFF. For the CDR3, the DNA is TGTGCCAGCAGTTTCGGCGGAGAGTTGCAGTTCTTC.

The chain uses TRBV29-1 and TRBJ2-5, with D possibly matching TRBD1 (6 bases). CDR3 size: 16 residues. Per germline, CDR1 SQVTM and CDR2 ANQGSEA. V was clipped by 5 bases and J by 11 bases, with 30 bases between them. CDR3: CSVQRPGAGDPDSQYF. For the CDR3, the DNA is TGCAGCGTTCAGCGACCAGGGGCCGGTGACCCAGACTCACAGTACTTC.

This rearrangement joins TRBV20-1 to TRBJ1-6, with 7 bases aligning to TRBD1. This CDR3 region has 18 residues. Trimming at V came to 6 bases and at J to 0 bases, leaving 14 bases not matched to a gene. Germline CDR1 is DFQATT and CDR2 is SNEGSKA (reference sequence). Here the CDR3 reads CSANLLQGITSYNSPLHF. The CDR3 DNA reads TGCAGTGCGAACCTACTACAGGGGATTACCTCCTATAATTCACCCCTCCACTTT.

This clonotype has only one observation. The rearrangement links TRBV15 to TRBJ2-5; 14 nucleotides match TRBD2. The V and J ends lost 1 base and 5 bases, in that order; junction bases with no gene match: 3. There are 16 residues in the CDR3. The germline gives CDR1 LNHNV, CDR2 YYDKDF (reference sequence). The CDR3: CATSRARTSGGETQYF. The CDR3 nucleotides are TGTGCCACCAGCAGAGCCCGGACTAGCGGGGGGGAGACCCAGTACTTC.

This clonotype showed up just a few times. CDR3 sequence (DNA): TGTGCCAGCAGCCAAGTTGGGACAGGGTTTGTCACGAATGAGCAGTTCTTC. This encodes CASSQVGTGFVTNEQFF. The chain links TRBV4-2 to TRBJ2-1; 9 bases match TRBD1. CDR3 size: 17 residues. V gave up 1 base and J gave up 7 bases; unmatched junction bases: 11. Looked up from germline, CDR1 is LGHNA and CDR2 is YNFKEQ.

In its sample, this clonotype was seen a few times. V is TRBV5-1 and J is TRBJ2-3, with D possibly being TRBD1 (5 bases). Germline V gene lookup returns CDR1 SGHRS and CDR2 YFSETQ. V lost 4 bases and J 4 bases, leaving 10 bases between the germline ends. The CDR3 extends over 13 amino acids. Written as DNA, the CDR3 is TGCGCCAGCAGCAATGGGGCTCCAGATACGCAGTATTTT. Amino acids: CASSNGAPDTQYF.